The 17 T cell receptor beta chains reported below all come from one sample, sequenced in a study of blood T cell repertoires in COVID-19. Only in-frame clones appear in the TCRdb table, and some are missing; sequencing was by immunoSEQ multiplex PCR. The sample records a few hundred thousand clones, 70% to 90% being singletons. Sequencing was performed on PBMCs or T cells enriched from blood (not recorded which). These receptors were taken from a woman in her twenties or thirties who had recovered from COVID-19.

The table lists this clone with a count of one. V gene TRBV6-2 or TRBV6-3 combines with J gene TRBJ2-1, with TRBD2 as a possible D gene (7 bases). Germline V gene lookup returns CDR1 MNHEY and CDR2 SVGEGT. This CDR3 contains 16 residues. Trimming cost V 1 base and J 5 bases, with 15 bases left between them. CDR3: CASSYFVGGLHNEQFF. The CDR3 nucleotides are TGTGCCAGCAGTTACTTTGTCGGGGGGCTACACAATGAGCAGTTCTTC.

The J gene is TRBJ1-1, the V gene TRBV25-1, with D maybe TRBD1 (6 bases). The germline V gene encodes CDR1 MGHDK and CDR2 SYGVNS. V was clipped by 7 bases and J by 0 bases, with 12 bases between them. The CDR3 contains 14 residues. The CDR3 DNA reads TGTGCCAGCACCCCCGACAGGTTGAACACTGAAGCTTTCTTT. Its protein product is CASTPDRLNTEAFF.

The chain has TRBV5-4 and TRBJ1-3; tentatively, D is TRBD1 (5 bases). CDR1 is SGHNT, CDR2 YYREEE, per germline (reference sequence). The CDR3 covers 16 residues. V was trimmed by 1 base and J by 0 bases, leaving 11 bases between them. The CDR3 loop reads CASSLTGGNSGNTIYF. CDR3 bases: TGTGCCAGCAGCTTGACAGGCGGCAACTCTGGAAACACCATATATTTT. The whole variable domain, filled in from reference TRBV5-4 and TRBJ1-3, reads ETGVTQSPTHLIKTRGQQVTLRCSSQSGHNTVSWYQQALGQGPQFIFQYYREEENGRGNFPPRFSGLQFPNYSSELNVNALELDDSALYLCASSLTGGNSGNTIYFGEGSWLTVV.

This clone has just a few counts. The rearrangement links TRBV9 to TRBJ2-7, with D tentatively TRBD2 (7 bases). CDR3 length: 13 residues. Germline CDR1 SGDLS, CDR2 YYNGEE. Trimming took off 3 bases at V and 5 bases at J, with 12 bases between the two ends. CDR3 amino acids: CASSAGGPDEQYF. DNA for the CDR3: TGTGCCAGCAGCGCCGGGGGGCCTGACGAGCAGTACTTC.

This chain links TRBV11-3 with TRBJ1-5; 7 nucleotides agree with TRBD1. Looked up from germline, CDR1 is SGHNT and CDR2 is YENEEA. J was trimmed by 6 bases and V by 4 bases; bases with no gene match: 9. The CDR3 extends over 15 amino acids. CDR3 sequence reads: CASSYDRAISQPQHF. The CDR3 DNA reads TGTGCCAGCAGCTACGACAGGGCCATTAGTCAGCCCCAGCATTTT.

J is TRBJ2-7 and V is TRBV9; TRBD1 matches 9 bases. CDR1 is SGDLS and CDR2 is YYNGEE in the germline V gene. The length of the CDR3 is 15 residues. Losses at the gene ends were 4 bases for V and 0 bases for J; bases not matched to a gene: 5. The CDR3 sequence: CASSTQGAPSYEQYF. In DNA form, the CDR3 reads TGTGCCAGCAGCACACAGGGGGCCCCCTCCTACGAGCAGTACTTC.

This chain connects TRBV5-4 to TRBJ2-7; 11 nucleotides match TRBD1. The CDR3 loop spans 14 amino acids. V shed 4 bases and J 4 bases; nucleotides not matched to a gene: 4. The germline V gene encodes CDR1 SGHNT and CDR2 YYREEE (reference sequence). The CDR3 nucleotides read TGTGCCAGCAGCGCCGGACAGGGGGCTTACGAGCAGTACTTC. It is translated as CASSAGQGAYEQYF.

The chain has TRBV19 and TRBJ2-5, with D maybe TRBD2 (5 bases). This CDR3 contains 13 residues. CDR1 and CDR2 (germline): LNHDA, SQIVND (reference sequence). Trimming pared 5 bases from V and 1 base from J, leaving 8 bases between. Written as DNA, the CDR3 is TGTGCCAGTAGTTGGACTGCCCAAGAGACCCAGTACTTC. This encodes CASSWTAQETQYF.

The chain is built from TRBV5-1 and TRBJ1-1, with TRBD1 matching 10 bases. The CDR3 totals 15 residues. The V gene's germline CDR1 is SGHRS and CDR2 YFSETQ. Germline trimming cut 0 bases from V and 4 bases from J; bases unmatched to any gene: 3. CDR3 DNA sequence: TGCGCCAGCAGCTTGGGTTGGGACAGGGGCACTGAAGCTTTCTTT. This sequence encodes CASSLGWDRGTEAFF.

The rearrangement uses TRBV7-9 and TRBJ2-3; no firm D call. Trimming left V 1 base short and J 0 bases short, with 8 bases between. The CDR3 sequence is 15 residues long. Germline CDR1 and CDR2: SEHNR and FQNEAQ (reference sequence). CDR3 loop: CASSLGWASTDTQYF. The DNA for the CDR3 is TGTGCCAGCAGCTTAGGGTGGGCTAGCACAGATACGCAGTATTTT. Complete variable domain (other parts from reference TRBV7-9 and TRBJ2-3): DTGVSQNPRHKITKRGQNVTFRCDPISEHNRLYWYRQTLGQGPEFLTYFQNEAQLEKSRLLSDRFSAERPKGSFSTLEIQRTEQGDSAMYLCASSLGWASTDTQYFGPGTRLTVL.

This clone was observed a handful of times. V is TRBV13 and J is TRBJ2-1; TRBD2 agrees at 8 bases. CDR1 and CDR2 from the germline V gene are PRHDT and FYEKMQ (reference sequence). The CDR3 contains 16 residues. Losses at the gene ends were 2 bases for V and 15 bases for J; bases not matched to a gene: 18. As DNA, the CDR3 is TGTGCCAGCAGCTTAATAAGCGGGACGGGGGGGCGTGTGAGGTTCTTC. It yields the protein CASSLISGTGGRVRFF.

The genes are TRBV19 and TRBJ2-3, with a tentative D call TRBD2 (5 bases). CDR3 size: 15 residues. V was cut by 1 base and J by 3 bases, with 11 bases left in between. Germline CDR1 reads LNHDA; CDR2 reads SQIVND (reference sequence). The CDR3 spells CASSIGAGVTDTQYF. The DNA of the CDR3 is TGTGCCAGTAGTATAGGGGCCGGGGTTACAGATACGCAGTATTTT.

A few counts support this clone. J is TRBJ1-5 and V is TRBV30; no reliable D call. V lost 0 bases, J lost 5 bases, and 11 bases lay in between. Germline assignment: CDR1 GTSNPN and CDR2 SVGIG (reference sequence). The CDR3 runs to 14 residues. In nucleotides, the CDR3 is TGTGCCTGGAGTGTGTTCAGCGGCGATCAGCCCCAGCATTTT. Its translation: CAWSVFSGDQPQHF.

This clone was found a few times. The rearrangement links TRBV21-1 to TRBJ1-4; the table's D call TRBD1 went unverified against the DNA. TRBV21-1 is a recognized pseudogene. This CDR3 comprises 16 residues. The CDR3, as DNA: TGTGCCAGCAGGAAGACAGGGACGTCAACTAATGAAAAACTGTTTTTT. Translated: CASRKTGTSTNEKLFF.

Here the CDR3 reads CASSPTGSSGDTIYF. The CDR3 DNA reads TGTGCCAGCTCACCAACAGGGAGTTCCGGGGACACCATATATTTT. The V call is TRBV18, the J call TRBJ1-3; TRBD1 is a possible D gene (6 bases). This CDR3 comprises 15 residues. V lost 2 bases and J lost 8, with 16 bases in between. CDR1 and CDR2 (germline): KGHSH, LQKENI.

This rearrangement joins TRBV2 to TRBJ2-1; D call uncertain. CDR3 length: 13 amino acids. Between the trimmed V and J ends, which lost 5 bases and 5 bases, there was a span of 10 bases. Germline CDR1 reads SNHLY; CDR2 reads FYNNEI. CDR3 amino acids: CASSPHNNNEQFF. CDR3 DNA: TGTGCCAGCAGTCCGCACAATAACAATGAGCAGTTCTTC.

The rearrangement joins TRBV19 to TRBJ1-2, with 7 positions matching TRBD1. From germline, CDR1 is LNHDA and CDR2 SQIVND (reference sequence). V shed 6 bases and J 1 base; nucleotides not matched to a gene: 11. The length of the CDR3 is 16 residues. The CDR3 sequence is CASRDQKGAGNYGYTF. The CDR3 region has the DNA TGTGCCAGTAGGGACCAAAAGGGGGCTGGTAACTATGGCTACACCTTC.